The clone carrying this T cell receptor (beta chain) was detected a few times. This sample is drawn from a study of early T cells in non-severe SARS-CoV-2 infection. Overall study context: Sequencing was performed on bulk RNA from unsorted whole blood, leaving chains unpaired.

Using its own MiXCR run on the 5' RACE reads, TCRdb lists one record per CDR3 protein. Of some 66,000 distinct CDR3 sequences in the sample, about 13% were seen once. V was cut by 2 bases and J by 6 bases, with 11 bases left in between. CDR3 length equals 14 residues. The chain joins TRBV12-3 or TRBV12-4 to TRBJ1-5; no clear D. The sequence was collected from an adult who was a healthcare worker with PCR-confirmed SARS-CoV-2 infection or an uninfected control (not recorded which). The sample consisted of whole blood. This CDR3 reads CASSLYRRGQPQHF. In DNA, the CDR3 is TGTGCCAGCAGTTTATATCGTCGGGGTCAGCCCCAGCATTTT.